The 10 T cell receptor beta chains presented below share a single source sample, sequenced in a study of CXCR3-negative and CXCR3-positive naive CD8 T cells. The study made its TRB cDNA libraries by 5' RACE, adding UMI labels. TCRdb reanalyzed the 5' RACE reads, giving one entry per CDR3 protein sequence and no DNA. The listing records some 10,000 distinct CDR3 sequences. Sequenced input: naive CXCR3- CD8+ T cells from blood. The subset was: CD45RO-CCR7+CD27+CD95- naive CD8+ T cells lacking CXCR3 (TNR3-). Receptors were obtained from a human donor in good health. Some clones in this sample may be carry-over from other donors' samples.

The gene calls are TRBV5-4 and TRBJ2-1; TCRdb's assignment of TRBD2 cannot be checked, as there is no DNA. The CDR3 has 16 amino acids. Germline V gene sequence: CDR1 SGHNT, CDR2 YYREEE (reference sequence). The CDR3 loop reads CASSSPGTSGYNEQFF.

This clonotype counts as medium-sized (0.01 to 0.1%) by frequency. The CDR3 reads CASSLEAGADTQYF. V is TRBV5-8 and J is TRBJ2-3; TCRdb selects TRBD1, and the lack of DNA leaves this call unchecked. The CDR3 sequence is 14 residues long. The germline CDR1 and CDR2 sequences are SGHTS and YDEGEE.

The chain employs TRBV5-1 and TRBJ2-1; the TCRdb D gene call, TRBD2, has no DNA to confirm it. Germline V lookup: CDR1 SGHRS, CDR2 YFSETQ. The CDR3 is 17 amino acids. The CDR3 sequence is CASRIEVAGVIGDEQFF.

This clonotype is medium-sized by frequency. This chain joins TRBV7-9 and TRBJ1-4; TCRdb's assignment of TRBD1 cannot be checked, as there is no DNA. The CDR3 runs to 12 residues. CDR1 is SEHNR and CDR2 is FQNEAQ in the germline V gene (reference sequence). CDR3 protein: CASSERGEKLFF.

The rearrangement joins TRBV29-1 to TRBJ2-2. Germline-derived CDR1 and CDR2 are SQVTM and ANQGSEA. The length of the CDR3 is 13 residues. This CDR3 reads CSVGSGNTGELFF.

The V gene is TRBV6-1, the J gene TRBJ2-1; absent DNA, TCRdb's TRBD2 call cannot be checked. The germline CDR1 and CDR2 sequences are MNHNS and SASEGT. CDR3 length equals 17 residues. Here the CDR3 reads CASSVPRTSGPYNEQFF.

By frequency, this clonotype registers medium-sized. The chain recombines TRBV13 with TRBJ2-7; TCRdb selects TRBD2, and the lack of DNA leaves this call unchecked. From germline, CDR1 is PRHDT and CDR2 FYEKMQ (reference sequence). CDR3 length: 16 amino acids. CDR3 region: CASSLGVAELSYEQYF.

Its frequency marks this clonotype as medium-sized. The V gene is TRBV9, the J gene TRBJ2-2; as DNA is missing, the TRBD2 call by TCRdb cannot be tested. CDR3 length equals 13 residues. CDR1 and CDR2 from the germline V gene are SGDLS and YYNGEE. CDR3 sequence reads: CASEGTLAGELFF.

The V gene is TRBV3-1, the J gene TRBJ2-7; TCRdb's assignment of TRBD2 cannot be checked, as there is no DNA. The CDR3 has 17 amino acids. Germline CDR1 reads LGHDT; CDR2 reads YNNKEL (reference sequence). The CDR3 loop is CASSQAGGRAGSYEQYF.

This clonotype is labeled medium-sized based on frequency. The chain joins TRBV6-2 or TRBV6-3 to TRBJ2-1; TCRdb names TRBD1, which stays unverified in the absence of DNA. Germline CDR1 MNHEY, CDR2 SVGEGT. The CDR3 loop spans 14 amino acids. CDR3 amino acids: CASSPLEKANEQFF.